This is a list of T cell receptor beta chains from one sample in a study of cytomegalovirus exposure and HLA in healthy donors. Some clones are missing from TCRdb's copy, which holds only in-frame ones; the method was immunoSEQ multiplex PCR. This repertoire shows under 200,000 clones, about 59% found once; its top ten account for around 3.2%. Sample: PBMCs. These receptors originate from a man aged 35-49 years in good health and CMV-seronegative. CDR3s include the opening cysteine and the closing phenylalanine or tryptophan. Fields, in order: J gene, V gene, CDR3 protein.

TRBJ2-2 | TRBV5-1 | CATSIAGVNTGELFF
TRBJ2-5 | TRBV19 | CASSILQGAETQYF
TRBJ2-1 | TRBV6-4 | CASSDSGQRSYNEQFF
TRBJ1-4 | TRBV5-5 | CASSLGTGGREKLFF
TRBJ2-1 | TRBV6-5 | CASKTGWDNEQFF
TRBJ1-5 | TRBV19 | CATMPGGGFGPQHF
TRBJ2-7 | TRBV21-1 | CASSKGAREQYF
TRBJ2-1 | TRBV14 | CASSQEGGRVQFF
TRBJ1-4 | TRBV4-1 | CASSQEVQGWDEKLFF
TRBJ2-7 | TRBV25-1 | CASSGDIYEQYF
TRBJ2-7 | TRBV2 | CASSEGAGNLSYEQYF
TRBJ1-5 | TRBV28 | CASRFLDRESQHF
TRBJ2-1 | TRBV6-5 | CASSWDTSSYNEQFF
TRBJ1-2 | TRBV28 | CASSFLSGGARGYTF
TRBJ2-1 | TRBV11-3 | CASSLDPGSSYNEQFF
TRBJ2-1 | TRBV14 | CASSWTSGPNYNEQFF
TRBJ2-3 | TRBV6-1 | CASSELAGSTDTQYF
TRBJ2-3 | TRBV6-6 | CASSYSGDTQYF
TRBJ1-2 | TRBV7-2 | CASSFKAGFDYGYTF
TRBJ1-4 | TRBV28 | CASSPNRVYSATNEKLFF
TRBJ2-7 | TRBV6-1 | CASSDFGGRAVGEQYF
TRBJ1-1 | TRBV7-2 | CASSLVAGVNTEAFF
TRBJ2-1 | TRBV6-5 | CASSQLNEQFF
TRBJ2-7 | TRBV5-8 | CASSLPRQGTYEQYF
TRBJ1-1 | TRBV19 | CASSIARQGNTEAFF
NA | TRBV6-6 | CASSYSKGGQGYEQYF
TRBJ1-1 | TRBV7-3 | CASSLRQDQYTEAFF
NA | TRBV6-6 | CASTTRAKGTYEQYF
TRBJ2-5 | TRBV27 | CASSPPQGTQYF
TRBJ1-2 | TRBV6-6 | CASSYSWGEGGYTF
TRBJ1-2 | TRBV28 | CASSLGQIINYGYTF
TRBJ2-5 | TRBV19 | CASSVGQGETQYF
TRBJ2-5 | TRBV11-2 | CASSFGGLQETQYF
TRBJ2-7 | TRBV5-1 | CASSLWQGSSYEQYF
TRBJ1-1 | TRBV11-2 | CASTTFQGQGYVEAFF
TRBJ1-1 | TRBV6-5 | CASSFDSTAGITEAFF
TRBJ1-6 | TRBV10-3 | CATGTGNSPLHF
TRBJ1-6 | TRBV28 | CASSLGQEGSPLHF
TRBJ1-5 | TRBV18 | CASSPGRGPQPQHF
TRBJ2-2 | TRBV5-1 | CASVVGGERTGELFF
TRBJ2-1 | TRBV14 | CASSPTSGVLGEQFF
TRBJ2-2 | TRBV5-4 | CASSQPRGQGVTGELFF
TRBJ1-6 | TRBV5-4 | CASSLGSDVSHSPLHF
TRBJ2-3 | TRBV5-1 | CASSNGQTDTQYF
TRBJ1-1 | TRBV5-1 | CASSPEGGGAATEAFF
TRBJ2-3 | TRBV29-1 | CSADRGQGDTQYF